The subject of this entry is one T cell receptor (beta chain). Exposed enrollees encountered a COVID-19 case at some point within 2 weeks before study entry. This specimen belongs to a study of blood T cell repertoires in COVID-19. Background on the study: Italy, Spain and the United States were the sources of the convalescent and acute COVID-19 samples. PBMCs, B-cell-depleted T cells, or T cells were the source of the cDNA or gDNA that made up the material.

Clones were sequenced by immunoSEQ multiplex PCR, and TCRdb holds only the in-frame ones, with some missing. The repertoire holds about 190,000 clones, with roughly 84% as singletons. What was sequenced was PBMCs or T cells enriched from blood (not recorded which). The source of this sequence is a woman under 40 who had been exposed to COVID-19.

CDR3 nucleotide sequence: TGTGCCAGCAGTGTCACAGGGGATGGGGCCACTGAAGCTTTCTTT. Its translation is CASSVTGDGATEAFF. The chain employs TRBV27 and TRBJ1-1; 7 positions agree with TRBD1. The V gene's germline CDR1 is MNHEY and CDR2 SMNVEV (reference sequence). The V and J ends lost 5 bases and 4 bases, in that order; junction bases with no gene match: 10. The CDR3 extends over 15 amino acids.